This is a list of T cell receptor beta chains from one sample in a study of blood T cell repertoires in COVID-19. Profiling relied on immunoSEQ multiplex PCR, and the TCRdb table lists in-frame clones only, not all of them. This table holds 300,000 or so clones, more than 75% found once. Input material: peripheral blood. The origin of the receptors is a woman aged 40-49 years who had recovered from COVID-19. The CDR3 runs from the conserved cysteine through the conserved F or W. A D gene is named only where the DNA matches it firmly. Clone size is stated in some rows and not others, as once, few, many or a class when expanded.

>TRBJ1-6|.|TRBV7-2|.
CASSLGAQARLNSPLHF
TGTGCCAGCAGCTTGGGGGCCCAGGCCCGACTCAATTCACCCCTCCACTTT
>TRBJ2-7|.|TRBV10-3|.
CAISEGGFGTSYEQYF
TGTGCCATCAGTGAGGGGGGTTTCGGGACTTCCTACGAGCAGTACTTC
>TRBJ1-6|.|TRBV5-6|TRBD1
CASTSGQANSPLHF
TGTGCCAGCACCTCAGGACAGGCAAATTCACCCCTCCACTTT
>TRBJ1-5|.|TRBV19|.
CASSPRGDGPNQPQHF
TGTGCCAGTAGTCCCCGAGGCGACGGCCCCAATCAGCCCCAGCATTTT
>TRBJ2-3|.|TRBV2|.
CASSSGDTDTQYF
TGTGCCAGCAGCTCCGGGGACACAGATACGCAGTATTTT
>TRBJ2-3|.|TRBV18|.
CASSLSPGDTDTQYF
TGTGCCAGCTCCCTTAGTCCAGGGGACACAGATACGCAGTATTTT
>TRBJ1-2|once|TRBV5-1|.
CASSDTGLDGYTF
TGCGCCAGCTCTGACACAGGGCTCGATGGCTACACCTTC
>TRBJ2-1|.|TRBV3-1/TRBV3-2|TRBD2
CASSLGLAEDNEQFF
TGTGCCAGCAGCCTGGGACTAGCGGAAGACAATGAGCAGTTCTTC
>TRBJ2-5|.|TRBV2|TRBD2
CASSGPSGGQETQYF
TGTGCCAGCAGTGGCCCTAGCGGGGGGCAAGAGACCCAGTACTTC
>TRBJ2-7|once|TRBV2|TRBD1
CASSRDSSYEQYF
TGTGCCAGCTCAAGGGACAGCTCCTACGAGCAGTACTTC
>TRBJ1-1|.|TRBV27|.
CASSLLPGTFTEAFF
TGTGCCAGCAGTTTACTCCCCGGGACATTCACTGAAGCTTTCTTT
>TRBJ2-1|.|TRBV3-1/TRBV3-2|.
CASSWGTYNEQFF
TGTGCCAGCAGCTGGGGCACTTACAATGAGCAGTTCTTC
>TRBJ1-2|.|TRBV5-1|TRBD1
CASSFGTVNSYEYGYTF
TGCGCCAGCAGCTTCGGGACAGTAAACTCTTATGAATATGGCTACACCTTC
>TRBJ2-5|.|TRBV27|.
CASRFIGTGETQYF
TGTGCCAGCAGATTTATCGGAACAGGGGAGACCCAGTACTTC
>TRBJ2-5|.|TRBV5-4|.
CASSPPAGQSRETQYF
TGTGCCAGCAGCCCTCCGGCGGGCCAAAGTAGGGAGACCCAGTACTTC
>TRBJ1-6|.|TRBV6-6|TRBD1
CASSPSIRGTGYGNSPLHF
TGTGCCAGCAGTCCTTCTATACGGGGGACAGGGTACGGTAATTCACCCCTCCACTTT
>TRBJ2-5|many|TRBV2|TRBD2
CASRPGYASGGQETQYF
TGTGCCAGCAGACCGGGATATGCTAGCGGGGGTCAAGAGACCCAGTACTTC
>TRBJ2-3|.|TRBV6-1|TRBD2
CASSEAHSGGADTQYF
TGTGCCAGCAGTGAAGCCCACAGCGGGGGGGCAGATACGCAGTATTTT
>TRBJ1-1|once|TRBV7-9|.
CASSLGKFPLGTKNTEAFF
TGTGCCAGCAGCTTAGGCAAATTTCCCCTCGGGACAAAGAACACTGAAGCTTTCTTT
>TRBJ1-5|.|TRBV6-2/TRBV6-3|.
CASSPGRGDSNQPQHF
TGTGCCAGCAGTCCAGGGAGGGGGGATAGCAATCAGCCCCAGCATTTT
>TRBJ1-6|.|TRBV7-2|.
CASTSPGNSPLHF
TGTGCCAGCACCTCACCAGGGAATTCACCCCTCCACTTT
>TRBJ2-7|.|TRBV7-2|.
CASSLAGLTYEQYF
TGTGCCAGCAGCTTAGCGGGGCTTACCTACGAGCAGTACTTC
>TRBJ2-5|.|TRBV18|.
CASSPGSQETQYF
TGTGCCAGCTCACCGGGCTCGCAAGAGACCCAGTACTTC
>TRBJ1-2|few|TRBV5-6|.
CASSLVHDYGYTF
TGTGCCAGCAGCTTGGTTCATGACTATGGCTACACCTTC
>TRBJ1-3|few|TRBV12-3/TRBV12-4|.
CASSVFTAIYF
TGTGCCAGCAGCGTTTTTACTGCCATATATTTT
>TRBJ2-5|.|TRBV3-1/TRBV3-2|TRBD2
CASSQVLASGGGETQYF
TGTGCCAGCAGCCAAGTGTTAGCCAGCGGGGGAGGAGAGACCCAGTACTTC
>TRBJ2-7|.|TRBV11-3|.
CASSTGGGLYEQYF
TGTGCCAGCAGCACCGGCGGGGGCCTGTACGAGCAGTACTTC
>TRBJ2-1|few|TRBV13|.
CASSFSGYGSYNEQFF
TGTGCCAGCAGCTTCTCGGGGTACGGATCCTACAATGAGCAGTTCTTC